This TCR beta chain was captured in a study of blood T cell repertoires in COVID-19. This clone was picked up a small number of times. Germline V gene sequence: CDR1 LGHNA, CDR2 YSLEER. This CDR3 has 14 amino acids. V lost 1 base and J lost 3, with 7 bases in between. Seattle-derived patients entered the study during active infection and were followed longitudinally. As originally analysed: Estimation of nucleated cell counts was performed using reference gene primer amplification. Some clones are missing from TCRdb's copy, which holds only in-frame ones; the method was immunoSEQ multiplex PCR. V, J and clone size were drawn from that table, and D and trimming were deduced from the DNA. This table holds some 200,000 clones, approximately 85% found once.

The sample consisted of peripheral blood. This chain joins TRBV4-3 and TRBJ1-3; unclear D gene. This TCR was sampled from an older woman with COVID-19, enrolled during active disease. CDR3 amino acids: CASSQVGGGNTIYF. CDR3 bases: TGCGCCAGCAGCCAAGTAGGAGGTGGAAACACCATATATTTT.